This T cell receptor (beta chain) was documented in a study of shared clonotypes between healthy human individuals (dated by TCRdb to 2020 to 2021). The study in broad terms: A few men and a couple of women, aged 18 to 49 years, made up the cohort. For each donor, CD4 naive and CD4 memory were each given three plates, CD8 naive was given two plates, and CD8 memory was given one plate. To estimate repertoire size and how much clonotype sharing occurs between individuals, the study deeply sequenced the blood TCR repertoires of five healthy adults. Libraries were prepared and TCR repertoires were sequenced by different laboratories using diverse techniques, in order to increase sequencing depth and limit assay-specific biases. Leukapheresis yielded between about 0.85 and 10 billion PBMCs per donor. General conclusions and limits of the study: Compared with non-shared clonotypes, clonotypes shared by all four sorted-subset donors had higher generation probabilities. Based on pairwise subsampling, the degree of clonotype sharing among donors was expected to be affected by sequencing depth. Larger estimated clonotype richness was generally found for naive subsets than for memory subsets. Sampling was restricted to blood, and TCR repertoires in tissues likely differ from the TCR repertoires found in blood. Sharing across several donors was observed for about 5% of naive CD4, 3% to 4% of naive CD8, 2% to 2.5% of memory CD4, and approximately 0.41% of memory CD8 clonotypes. Incomplete sequencing was indicated by rarefaction of sorted-subset datasets, despite the large sequencing depth. The small number of donors limited the genetic and exposure-history diversity represented.

For the CD8 naive samples, CD45RO-negative cells were positively selected for CCR7, yielding a CD45RA+CCR7+ population from which TemRA cells were excluded. The donors were healthy, HIV-negative adults with no recently reported acute infections or vaccinations. Only Caucasian adults living in Nashville, Tennessee, USA were represented among the donors. After blood collection by leukapheresis, PBMCs were isolated using Ficoll-Histopaque density gradient centrifugation and then cryopreserved in the vapor phase of liquid nitrogen. Purity and quantity of every magnetically sorted T cell population were checked by analytical flow cytometry. Genomic DNA was isolated from each sorted fraction and quantified by UV absorbance on a Nanodrop 2000c. Using the deep immunoSEQ assay, multiplex PCR amplified TCR CDR3 regions from genomic DNA. Genomic DNA extracted from each cell subset was distributed evenly over all wells of several immunoSEQ 96-well plates, and each plate served as one replicate. Each replicate PCR for sorted subsets received roughly 0.2 ug genomic DNA, equal to about 30,000 T cell genomes. Purified libraries were measured with a Qubit 3.0 fluorometer, size-checked on a Bioanalyzer 2100, and measured again with the KAPA Library Quantification kit. A separate single-read 150-cycle Illumina NextSeq 550 flow cell was used to sequence each immunoSEQ 96-well plate. From the authors' description of their analysis: Because only junctional sequences without quality scores were contained in the immunoSEQ output, filtering matching that applied to full-length reads could not be performed. To assign V/J genes and CDR3, sequences were annotated using PyIR, a Python wrapper for IgBLAST v1.9, with IMGT germline references. Reads were removed for weak V/J assignments (E-value above 1e-6), missing CDR3, stop codons, out-of-frame junctions, or ambiguous translated residues. A V3J clonotype was defined by an identical inferred V gene, J gene, and CDR3 amino acid sequence. Percentage overlap between repertoires was calculated by dividing the number of shared unique clonotypes by the size of the smaller repertoire. Richness of each repertoire was evaluated using RTK rarefaction, the Chao1 estimator, and Recon v2.1 estimates of unobserved clonotypes. OLGA was used to compute generation probabilities for all TCRbeta clonotypes that the gDNA method yielded from four donors. The source is immuneACCESS, and TCRdb retained only in-frame sequences with V and J called. Part of the clones is not carried over; for the studies checked, unresolved V genes explain less than half of this, and the remainder is unexplained. The V and J calls and clone size come from that table; D and trimming were worked out from the DNA. The sample has some 800,000 clones on record, more than 85% of them singletons. The ten largest clones add up to around 24% of the sample.

Only one count was recorded for this clone. Its antigen is not yet known. Nothing much larger sits one base from this clone, and base qualities are not available. According to the germline V gene, CDR1 reads LGHNA and CDR2 reads YSLEER. The CDR3 runs 16 amino acids, cysteine and phenylalanine included. Of the read, only the CDR3 DNA is kept; its 48 bases are in frame from base 1. Relative to germline, V is 3 bases shorter and J is 2 bases shorter, with 17 bases between their ends. This TCR was sampled from a man aged 25-40 years in good health. The rearranged chain carries TRBV4-3 and TRBJ2-7; TRBD1 is possibly the D segment (6 matching bases). Sequencing was done on a sample of naive CD8+ T cells sorted from blood. According to the study, the label for this sample's cell subset or site signals: CD45RA+CCR7+. In nucleotide form, the sequence is TGCGCCAGCAGCCATGGGGACCAGGGGAGCCCCTACGAGCAGTACTTC. Protein translation: CASSHGDQGSPYEQYF.